This T cell receptor beta chain was captured by sequencing in a study of human T cells and chemical hapten exposure. Described time point: healthy volunteer bleed at 2 weeks. Someone pulled total RNA out of unfractionated whole blood. This clonotype was counted ten times or more. The CDR3 runs to 13 residues. Germline loops: CDR1 DFQATT, CDR2 SNEGSKA (reference sequence). V was shortened by 6 bases and J by 7 bases, with 16 bases between the two germline ends. One entry per CDR3 protein results from TCRdb running MiXCR on the RACE reads. The sample includes 100,000 to 150,000 distinct CDR3 sequences, around 8.2% of them seen just once.

Material: whole blood. The chain is built from TRBV20-1 and TRBJ1-5; possible D gene TRBD1, 6 bases. The sequence was collected from a male donor in good health. Some clones in this sample may be carry-over from other donors' samples. CDR3 bases: TGCAGTGCCAAAGCGGGGGCGGGACAGCCCCAGCATTTT. This encodes CSAKAGAGQPQHF.